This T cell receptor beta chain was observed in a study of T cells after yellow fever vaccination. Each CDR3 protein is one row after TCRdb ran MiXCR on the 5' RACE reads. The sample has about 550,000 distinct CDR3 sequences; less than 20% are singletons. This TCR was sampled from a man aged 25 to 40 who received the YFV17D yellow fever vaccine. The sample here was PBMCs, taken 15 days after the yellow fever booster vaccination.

DNA of the CDR3: TGTGCCAGCAGCTATCAGGGGTCGGGAGAGACCCAGTACTTC. Translated, it gives CASSYQGSGETQYF. The chain carries TRBV7-3 and TRBJ2-5; weak D call: TRBD1 (6 bases). This CDR3 has 14 amino acids. In germline, CDR1 is SGHTA, CDR2 FQGTGA. V was clipped by 4 bases and J by 4 bases, with 13 bases between them.